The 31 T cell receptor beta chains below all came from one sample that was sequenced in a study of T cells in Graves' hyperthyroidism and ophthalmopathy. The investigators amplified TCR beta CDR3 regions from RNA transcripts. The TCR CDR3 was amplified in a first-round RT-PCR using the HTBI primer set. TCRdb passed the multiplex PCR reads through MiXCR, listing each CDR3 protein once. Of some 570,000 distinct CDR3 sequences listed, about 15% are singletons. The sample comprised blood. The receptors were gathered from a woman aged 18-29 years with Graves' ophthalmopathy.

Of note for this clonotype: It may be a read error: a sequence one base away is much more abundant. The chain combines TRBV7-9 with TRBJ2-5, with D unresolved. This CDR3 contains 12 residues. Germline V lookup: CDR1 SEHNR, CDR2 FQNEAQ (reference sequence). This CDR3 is CARSLAPQTQYF. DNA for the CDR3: TGTGCCAGGAGCTTAGCTCCGCAGACCCAGTACTTC.

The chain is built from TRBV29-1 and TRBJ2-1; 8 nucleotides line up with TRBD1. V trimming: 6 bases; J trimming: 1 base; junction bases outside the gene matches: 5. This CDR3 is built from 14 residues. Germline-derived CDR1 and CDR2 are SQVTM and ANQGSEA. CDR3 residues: CSVVDRGSYNEQFF. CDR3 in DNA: TGCAGCGTGGTTGACAGGGGTTCCTACAATGAGCAGTTCTTC.

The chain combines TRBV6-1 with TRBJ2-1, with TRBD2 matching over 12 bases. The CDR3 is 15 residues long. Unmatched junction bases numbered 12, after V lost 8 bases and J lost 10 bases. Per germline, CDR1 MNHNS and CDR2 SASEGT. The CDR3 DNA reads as TGTGCCAGCGTTGCTAGCGGGGGGGCAGGGGGCGAGCAGTTCTTC. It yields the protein CASVASGGAGGEQFF.

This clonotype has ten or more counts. The CDR3 DNA reads TGCGCCAGCAGCTTGGGCCCGGTTGGCGGACGGAATTCACCCCTCCACTTT. This translates into CASSLGPVGGRNSPLHF. The rearrangement uses TRBV5-1 and TRBJ1-6; D remains unclear. The CDR3 is 17 residues long. The germline gives CDR1 SGHRS, CDR2 YFSETQ. V lost 0 bases, J lost 7 bases, and 17 bases lay in between. The full variable domain, its missing parts supplied by reference TRBV5-1 and TRBJ1-6, is KAGVTQTPRYLIKTRGQQVTLSCSPISGHRSVSWYQQTPGQGLQFLFEYFSETQRNKGNFPGRFSGRQFSNSRSEMNVSTLELGDSALYLCASSLGPVGGRNSPLHFGNGTRLTVT.

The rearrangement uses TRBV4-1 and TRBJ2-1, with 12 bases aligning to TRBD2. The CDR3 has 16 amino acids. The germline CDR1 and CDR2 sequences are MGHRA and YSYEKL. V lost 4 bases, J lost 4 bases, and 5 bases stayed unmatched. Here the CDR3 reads CASSPRTSGDYNEQFF. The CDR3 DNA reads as TGCGCCAGCAGCCCTCGGACTAGCGGGGATTACAATGAGCAGTTCTTC.

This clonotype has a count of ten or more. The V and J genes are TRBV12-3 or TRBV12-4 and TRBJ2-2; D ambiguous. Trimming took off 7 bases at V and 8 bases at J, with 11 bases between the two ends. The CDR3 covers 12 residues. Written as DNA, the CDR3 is TGTGCCAGCAAGATAGGGCCAGGGGAGCTGTTTTTT. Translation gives CASKIGPGELFF.

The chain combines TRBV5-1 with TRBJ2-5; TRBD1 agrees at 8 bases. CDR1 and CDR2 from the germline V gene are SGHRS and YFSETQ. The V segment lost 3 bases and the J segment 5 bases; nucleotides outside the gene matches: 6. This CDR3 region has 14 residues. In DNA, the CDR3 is TGCGCCAGCAGCTCTCAGGGGGCGCGGGAGACCCAGTACTTC. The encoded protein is CASSSQGARETQYF.

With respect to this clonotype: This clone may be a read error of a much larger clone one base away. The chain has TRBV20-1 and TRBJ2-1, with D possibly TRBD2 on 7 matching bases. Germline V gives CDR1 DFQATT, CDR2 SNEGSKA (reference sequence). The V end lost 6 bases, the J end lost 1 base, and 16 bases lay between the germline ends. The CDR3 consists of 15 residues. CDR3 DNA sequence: TGCAGTGCCCCGCACGGGGGGCGATCCTACAATGAGCAGTTCTTC. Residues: CSAPHGGRSYNEQFF.

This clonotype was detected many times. CDR3 nucleotides: TGTGCCATCAGTGGGGACAGTGATTCACCCCTCCACTTT. Its protein product is CAISGDSDSPLHF. V is TRBV10-3 and J is TRBJ1-6, with 7 nucleotides matching TRBD1. The junction had 2 bases not matched to a gene; V was cut back by 4 bases and J by 8 bases. Germline-derived CDR1 and CDR2 are ENHRY and SYGVKD. This CDR3 region has 13 residues.

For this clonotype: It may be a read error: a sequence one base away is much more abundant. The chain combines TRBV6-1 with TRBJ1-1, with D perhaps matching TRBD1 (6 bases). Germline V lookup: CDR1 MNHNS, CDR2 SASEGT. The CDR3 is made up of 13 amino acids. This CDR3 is CASTWAGATGAFF. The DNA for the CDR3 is TGTGCCAGCACGTGGGCAGGGGCCACTGGAGCTTTCTTT.

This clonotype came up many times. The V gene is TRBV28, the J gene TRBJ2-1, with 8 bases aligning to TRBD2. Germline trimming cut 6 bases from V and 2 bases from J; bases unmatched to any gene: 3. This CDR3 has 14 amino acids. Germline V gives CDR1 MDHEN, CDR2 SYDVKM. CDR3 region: CASSLAGPYNEQFF. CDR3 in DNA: TGTGCCAGCAGCTTAGCGGGGCCCTACAATGAGCAGTTCTTC.

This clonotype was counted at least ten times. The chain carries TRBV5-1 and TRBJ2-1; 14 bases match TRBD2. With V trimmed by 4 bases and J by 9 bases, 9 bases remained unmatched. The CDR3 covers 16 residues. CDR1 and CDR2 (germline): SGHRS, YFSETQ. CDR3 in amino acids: CASSITATSGRGEQFF. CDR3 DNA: TGCGCCAGCAGCATCACGGCGACTAGCGGGAGGGGTGAGCAGTTCTTC.

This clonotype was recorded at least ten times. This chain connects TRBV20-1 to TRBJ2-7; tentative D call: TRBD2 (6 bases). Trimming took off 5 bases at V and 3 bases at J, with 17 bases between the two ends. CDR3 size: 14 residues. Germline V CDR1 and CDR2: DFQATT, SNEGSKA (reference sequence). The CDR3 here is CSAQPDREIYEQYF. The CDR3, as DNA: TGCAGTGCTCAGCCCGACCGGGAGATCTACGAGCAGTACTTC.

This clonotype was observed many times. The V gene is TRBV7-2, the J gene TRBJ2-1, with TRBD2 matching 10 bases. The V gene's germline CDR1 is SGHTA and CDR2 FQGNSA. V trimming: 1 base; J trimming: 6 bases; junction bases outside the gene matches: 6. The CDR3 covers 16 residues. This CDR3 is CASSLVPSGGLNEQFF. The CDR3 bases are TGTGCCAGCAGCTTAGTGCCTAGCGGGGGCCTCAATGAGCAGTTCTTC.

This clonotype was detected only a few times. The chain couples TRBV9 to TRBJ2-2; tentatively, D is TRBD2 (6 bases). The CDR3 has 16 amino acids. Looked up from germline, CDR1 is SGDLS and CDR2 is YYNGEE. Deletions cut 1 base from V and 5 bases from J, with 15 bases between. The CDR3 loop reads CASSVSGTGETGELFF. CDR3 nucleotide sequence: TGTGCCAGCAGCGTATCCGGGACTGGGGAAACCGGGGAGCTGTTTTTT.

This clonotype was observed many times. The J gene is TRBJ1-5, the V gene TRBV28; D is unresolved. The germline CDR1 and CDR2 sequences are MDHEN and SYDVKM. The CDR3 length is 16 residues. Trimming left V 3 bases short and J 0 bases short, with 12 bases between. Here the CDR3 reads CASSFSNFYSNQPQHF. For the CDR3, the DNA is TGTGCCAGCAGTTTTTCGAACTTTTATAGCAATCAGCCCCAGCATTTT.

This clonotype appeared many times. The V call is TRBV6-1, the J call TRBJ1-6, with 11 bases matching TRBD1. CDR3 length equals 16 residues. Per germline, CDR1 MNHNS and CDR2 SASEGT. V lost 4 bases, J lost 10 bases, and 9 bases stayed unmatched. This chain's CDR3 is CASSARPGQGDSPLHF. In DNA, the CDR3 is TGTGCCAGCAGTGCGCGACCGGGACAGGGGGACTCACCCCTCCACTTT.

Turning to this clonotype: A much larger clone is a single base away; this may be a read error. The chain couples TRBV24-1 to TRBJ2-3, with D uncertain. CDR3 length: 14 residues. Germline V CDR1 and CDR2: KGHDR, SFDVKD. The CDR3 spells CVTSDLSGTDTQYF. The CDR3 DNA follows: TGTGTCACCAGTGATTTATCGGGCACAGATACGCAGTATTTT.

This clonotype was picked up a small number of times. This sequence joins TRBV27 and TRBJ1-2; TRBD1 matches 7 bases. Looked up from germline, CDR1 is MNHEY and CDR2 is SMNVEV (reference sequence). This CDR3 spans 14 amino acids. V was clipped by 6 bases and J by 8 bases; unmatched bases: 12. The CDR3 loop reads CASRIGGGGRGYTF. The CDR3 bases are TGTGCCAGCAGAATTGGGGGAGGGGGCAGGGGCTACACCTTC.

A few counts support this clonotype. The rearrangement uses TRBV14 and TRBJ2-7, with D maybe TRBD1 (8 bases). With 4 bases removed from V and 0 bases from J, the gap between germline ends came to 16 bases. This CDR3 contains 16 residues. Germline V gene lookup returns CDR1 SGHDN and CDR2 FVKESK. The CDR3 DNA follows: TGTGCCAGCAGCCCCAGACAGGGGAGGGTCTCCTACGAGCAGTACTTC. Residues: CASSPRQGRVSYEQYF.

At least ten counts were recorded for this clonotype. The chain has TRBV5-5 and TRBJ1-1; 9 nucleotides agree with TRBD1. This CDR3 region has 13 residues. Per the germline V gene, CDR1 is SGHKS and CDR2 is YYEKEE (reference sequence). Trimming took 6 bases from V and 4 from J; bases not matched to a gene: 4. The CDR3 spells CASTWDRVTEAFF. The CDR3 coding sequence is TGTGCCAGCACCTGGGACAGGGTCACTGAAGCTTTCTTT.

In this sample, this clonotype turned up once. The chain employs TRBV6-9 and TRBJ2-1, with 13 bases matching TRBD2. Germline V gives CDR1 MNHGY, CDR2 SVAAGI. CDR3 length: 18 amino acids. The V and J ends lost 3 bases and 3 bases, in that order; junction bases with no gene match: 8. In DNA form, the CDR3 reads TGTGCCAGCAGTTACCTCGGACTAGCGGGAGTTCTCTACAATGAGCAGTTCTTC. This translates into CASSYLGLAGVLYNEQFF.

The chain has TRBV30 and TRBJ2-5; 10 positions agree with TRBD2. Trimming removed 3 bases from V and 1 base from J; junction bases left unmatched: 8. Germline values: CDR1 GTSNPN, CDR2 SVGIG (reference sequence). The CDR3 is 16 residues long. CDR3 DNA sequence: TGTGCCTGGAGCCGCGGGACTAGCGTTTCCCAAGAGACCCAGTACTTC. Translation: CAWSRGTSVSQETQYF.

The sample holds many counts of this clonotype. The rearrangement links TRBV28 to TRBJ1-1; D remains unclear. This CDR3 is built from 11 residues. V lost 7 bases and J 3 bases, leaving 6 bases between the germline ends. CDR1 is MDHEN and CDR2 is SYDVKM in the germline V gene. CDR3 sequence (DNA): TGTGCCAGCATGGGTGACACTGAAGCTTTCTTT. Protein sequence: CASMGDTEAFF.

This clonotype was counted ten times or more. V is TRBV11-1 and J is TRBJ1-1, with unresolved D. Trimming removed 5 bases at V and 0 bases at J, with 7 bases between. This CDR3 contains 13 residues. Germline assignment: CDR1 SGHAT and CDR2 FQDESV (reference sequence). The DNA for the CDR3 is TGTGCCAGCAGCCAAAATCTGAACACTGAAGCTTTCTTT. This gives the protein CASSQNLNTEAFF.

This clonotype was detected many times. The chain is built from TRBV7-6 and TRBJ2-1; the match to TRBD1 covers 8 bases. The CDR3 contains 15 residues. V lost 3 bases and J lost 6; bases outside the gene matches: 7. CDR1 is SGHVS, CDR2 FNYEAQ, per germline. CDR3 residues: CASSFRTGSSNEQFF. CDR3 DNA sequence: TGTGCCAGCAGCTTCCGGACAGGGTCCAGCAATGAGCAGTTCTTC.

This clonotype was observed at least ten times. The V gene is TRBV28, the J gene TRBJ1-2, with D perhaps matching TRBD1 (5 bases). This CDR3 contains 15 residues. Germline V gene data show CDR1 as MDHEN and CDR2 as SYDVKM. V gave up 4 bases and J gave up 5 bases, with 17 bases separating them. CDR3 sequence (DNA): TGTGCCAGCAGTTCGCCCGGGGCGGGTGGATATGGCTACACCTTC. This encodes CASSSPGAGGYGYTF.

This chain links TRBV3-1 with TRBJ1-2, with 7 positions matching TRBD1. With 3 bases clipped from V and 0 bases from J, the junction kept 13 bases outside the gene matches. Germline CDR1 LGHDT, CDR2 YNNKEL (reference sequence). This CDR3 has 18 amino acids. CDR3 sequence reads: CASSQGQTLSYANYGYTF. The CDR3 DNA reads TGTGCCAGCAGCCAGGGACAGACCCTATCCTATGCTAACTATGGCTACACCTTC. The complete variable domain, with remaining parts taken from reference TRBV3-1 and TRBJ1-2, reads DTAVSQTPKYLVTQMGNDKSIKCEQNLGHDTMYWYKQDSKKFLKIMFSYNNKELIINETVPNRFSPKSPDKAHLNLHINSLELGDSAVYFCASSQGQTLSYANYGYTFGSGTRLTVV.

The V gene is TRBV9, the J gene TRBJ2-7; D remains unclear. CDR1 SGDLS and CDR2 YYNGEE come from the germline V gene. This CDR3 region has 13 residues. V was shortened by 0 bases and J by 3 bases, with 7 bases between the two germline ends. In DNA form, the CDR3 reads TGTGCCAGCAGCGTAGCCGATAACTACGAGCAGTACTTC. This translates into CASSVADNYEQYF.

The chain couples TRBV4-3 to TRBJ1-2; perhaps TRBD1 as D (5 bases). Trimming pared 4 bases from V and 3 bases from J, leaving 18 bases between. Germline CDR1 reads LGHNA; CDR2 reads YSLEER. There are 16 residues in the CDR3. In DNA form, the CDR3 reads TGCGCCAGCAGCCGAGATCCCGAGGGGCTGGACTATGGCTACACCTTC. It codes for CASSRDPEGLDYGYTF.

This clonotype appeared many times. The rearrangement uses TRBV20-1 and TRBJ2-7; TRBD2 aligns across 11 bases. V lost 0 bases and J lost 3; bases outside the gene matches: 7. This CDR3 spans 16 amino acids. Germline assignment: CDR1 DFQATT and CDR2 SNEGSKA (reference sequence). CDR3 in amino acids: CSARDDVAGGLYEQYF. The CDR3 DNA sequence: TGCAGTGCTAGAGATGATGTAGCGGGAGGGCTCTACGAGCAGTACTTC.